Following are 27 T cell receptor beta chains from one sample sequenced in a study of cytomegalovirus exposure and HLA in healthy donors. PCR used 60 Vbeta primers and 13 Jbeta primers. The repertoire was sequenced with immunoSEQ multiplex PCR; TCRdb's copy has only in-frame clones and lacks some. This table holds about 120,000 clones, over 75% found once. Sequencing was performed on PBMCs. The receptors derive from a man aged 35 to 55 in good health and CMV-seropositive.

The CDR3 spells CASSFRSGGTDTQYF. CDR3 DNA: TGCGCCAGCAGCTTTCGTAGCGGGGGCACAGATACGCAGTATTTT. The rearrangement links TRBV5-1 to TRBJ2-3; TRBD2 agrees at 8 bases. This CDR3 has 15 amino acids. V lost 2 bases, J lost 1 base, and 3 bases stayed unmatched. Germline-derived CDR1 and CDR2 are SGHRS and YFSETQ.

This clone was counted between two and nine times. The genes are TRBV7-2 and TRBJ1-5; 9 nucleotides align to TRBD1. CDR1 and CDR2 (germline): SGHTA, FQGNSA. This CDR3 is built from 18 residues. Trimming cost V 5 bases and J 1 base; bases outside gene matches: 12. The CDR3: CASSVVPGQGSSNQPQHF. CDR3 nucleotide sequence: TGTGCCAGCAGCGTCGTCCCGGGACAGGGATCAAGCAATCAGCCCCAGCATTTT.

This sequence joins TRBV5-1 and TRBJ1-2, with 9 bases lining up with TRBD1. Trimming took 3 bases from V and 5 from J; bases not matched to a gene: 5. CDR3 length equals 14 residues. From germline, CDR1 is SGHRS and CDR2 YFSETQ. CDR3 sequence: CASSSGQGRYGYTF. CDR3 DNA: TGCGCCAGCAGCTCGGGACAGGGTCGATATGGCTACACCTTC.

The CDR3 sequence is CASSPGGVLGTGELFF. For the CDR3, the DNA is TGTGCCAGCAGCCCAGGGGGTGTATTGGGGACCGGGGAGCTGTTTTTT. The chain couples TRBV11-3 to TRBJ2-2, with 7 positions matching TRBD1. The CDR3 is 16 residues long. The germline V gene encodes CDR1 SGHNT and CDR2 YENEEA. V was clipped by 5 bases and J by 5 bases; unmatched bases: 11.

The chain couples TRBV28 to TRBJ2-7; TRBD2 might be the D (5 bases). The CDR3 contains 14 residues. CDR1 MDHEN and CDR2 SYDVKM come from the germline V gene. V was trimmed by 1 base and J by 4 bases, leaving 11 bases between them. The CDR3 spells CASSLYAGVYEQYF. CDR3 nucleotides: TGTGCCAGCAGTTTATATGCCGGGGTGTACGAGCAGTACTTC.

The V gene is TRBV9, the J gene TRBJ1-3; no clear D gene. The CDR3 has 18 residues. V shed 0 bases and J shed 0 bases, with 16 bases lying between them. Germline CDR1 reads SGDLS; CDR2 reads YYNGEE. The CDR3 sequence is CASSVVAFGENSGNTIYF. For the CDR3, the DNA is TGTGCCAGCAGCGTAGTTGCCTTCGGGGAAAACTCTGGAAACACCATATATTTT.

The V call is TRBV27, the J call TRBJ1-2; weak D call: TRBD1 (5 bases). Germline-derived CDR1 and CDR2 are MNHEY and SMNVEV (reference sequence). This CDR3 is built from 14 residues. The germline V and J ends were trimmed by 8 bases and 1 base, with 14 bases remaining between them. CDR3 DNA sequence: TGTGCCAGCCGCAAAACGACAGTTAACTATGGCTACACCTTC. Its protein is CASRKTTVNYGYTF.

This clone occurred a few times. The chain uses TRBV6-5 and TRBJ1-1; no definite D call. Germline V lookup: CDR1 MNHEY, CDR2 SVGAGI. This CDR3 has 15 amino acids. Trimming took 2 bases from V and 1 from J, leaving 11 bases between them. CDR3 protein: CASSYTWSGNTEAFF. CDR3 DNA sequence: TGTGCCAGCAGTTACACTTGGTCCGGGAACACTGAAGCTTTCTTT.

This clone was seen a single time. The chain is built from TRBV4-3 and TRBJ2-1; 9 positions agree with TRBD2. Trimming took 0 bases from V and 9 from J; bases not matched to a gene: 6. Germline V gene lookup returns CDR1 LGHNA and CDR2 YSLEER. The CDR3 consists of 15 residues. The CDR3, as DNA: TGCGCCAGCAGCCAAGATCGGGGGACTAGCTTTGAGCAGTTCTTC. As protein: CASSQDRGTSFEQFF.

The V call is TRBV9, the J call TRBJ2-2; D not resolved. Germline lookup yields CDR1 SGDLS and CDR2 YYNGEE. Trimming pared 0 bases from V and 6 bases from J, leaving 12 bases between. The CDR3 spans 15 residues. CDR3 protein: CASSVGPTAPGELFF. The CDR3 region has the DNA TGTGCCAGCAGCGTAGGGCCCACAGCTCCCGGGGAGCTGTTTTTT.

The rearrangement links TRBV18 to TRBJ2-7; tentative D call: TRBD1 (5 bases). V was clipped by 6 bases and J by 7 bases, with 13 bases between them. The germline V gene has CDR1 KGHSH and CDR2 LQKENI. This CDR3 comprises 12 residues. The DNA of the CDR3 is TGTGCCAGCTCCCGAAGGGGTGAGGAGCAGTACTTC. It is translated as CASSRRGEEQYF.

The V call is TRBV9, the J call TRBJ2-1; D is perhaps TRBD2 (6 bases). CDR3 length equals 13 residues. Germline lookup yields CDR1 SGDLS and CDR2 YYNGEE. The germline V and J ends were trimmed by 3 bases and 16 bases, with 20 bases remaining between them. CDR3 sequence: CASSALGGGTQFF. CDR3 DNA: TGTGCCAGCAGCGCACTGGGTGGGGGGACGCAATTCTTC.

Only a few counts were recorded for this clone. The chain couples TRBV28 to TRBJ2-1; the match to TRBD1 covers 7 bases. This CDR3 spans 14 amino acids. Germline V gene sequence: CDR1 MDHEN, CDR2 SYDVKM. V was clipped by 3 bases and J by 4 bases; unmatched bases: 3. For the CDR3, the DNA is TGTGCCAGCAGTTTGAGGGGGCCGTACAATGAGCAGTTCTTC. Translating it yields CASSLRGPYNEQFF.

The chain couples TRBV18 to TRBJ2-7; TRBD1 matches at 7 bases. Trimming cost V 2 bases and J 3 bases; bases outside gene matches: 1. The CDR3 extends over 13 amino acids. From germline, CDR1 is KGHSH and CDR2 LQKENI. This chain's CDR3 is CASSPRGLYEQYF. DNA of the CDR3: TGTGCCAGCTCACCAAGGGGGCTCTACGAGCAGTACTTC.

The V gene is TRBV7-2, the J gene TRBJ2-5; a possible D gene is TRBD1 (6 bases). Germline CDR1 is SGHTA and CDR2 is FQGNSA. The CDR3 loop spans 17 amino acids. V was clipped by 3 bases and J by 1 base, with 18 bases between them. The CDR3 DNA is TGTGCCAGCAGCTTTCACAGGGTAACCCAGGGCCAAGAGACCCAGTACTTC. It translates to CASSFHRVTQGQETQYF.

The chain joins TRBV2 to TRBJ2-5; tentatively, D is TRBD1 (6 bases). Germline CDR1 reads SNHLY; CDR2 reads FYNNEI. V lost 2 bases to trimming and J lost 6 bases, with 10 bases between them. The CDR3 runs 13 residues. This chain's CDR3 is CASSERGIKTQYF. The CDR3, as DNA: TGTGCCAGCAGTGAAAGGGGGATAAAGACCCAGTACTTC.

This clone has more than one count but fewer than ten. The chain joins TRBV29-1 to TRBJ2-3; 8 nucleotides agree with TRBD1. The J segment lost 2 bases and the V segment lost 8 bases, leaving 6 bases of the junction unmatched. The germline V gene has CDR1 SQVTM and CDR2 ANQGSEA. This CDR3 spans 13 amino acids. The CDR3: CSTGQATTDTQYF. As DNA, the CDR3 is TGCAGCACGGGACAGGCGACCACAGATACGCAGTATTTT.

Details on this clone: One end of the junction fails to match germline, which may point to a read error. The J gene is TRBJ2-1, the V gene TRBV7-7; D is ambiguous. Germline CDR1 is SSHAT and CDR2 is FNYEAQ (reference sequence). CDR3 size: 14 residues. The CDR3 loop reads CASSLDFGYNEQFF. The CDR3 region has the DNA TGTGCTAGCAGCTTAGATTTCGGTTACAATGAGCAGTTCTTC.

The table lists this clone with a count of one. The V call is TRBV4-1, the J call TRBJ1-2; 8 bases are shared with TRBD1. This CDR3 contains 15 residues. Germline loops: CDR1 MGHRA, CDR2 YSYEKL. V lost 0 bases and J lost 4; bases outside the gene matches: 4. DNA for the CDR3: TGCGCCAGCAGCCAAGATCAGGGGGCAGTCTATGGCTACACCTTC. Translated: CASSQDQGAVYGYTF.

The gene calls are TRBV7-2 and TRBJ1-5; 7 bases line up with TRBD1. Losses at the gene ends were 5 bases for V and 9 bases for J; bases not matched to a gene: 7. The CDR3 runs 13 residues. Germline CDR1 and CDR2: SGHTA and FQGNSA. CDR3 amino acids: CASSPQGRGPQHF. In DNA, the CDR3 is TGTGCCAGCAGCCCACAGGGGAGAGGGCCCCAGCATTTT.

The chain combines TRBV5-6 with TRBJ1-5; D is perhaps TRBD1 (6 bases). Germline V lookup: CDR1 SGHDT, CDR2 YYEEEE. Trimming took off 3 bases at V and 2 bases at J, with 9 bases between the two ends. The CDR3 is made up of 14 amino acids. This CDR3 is CASSSRTGNQPQHF. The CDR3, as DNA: TGTGCCAGCAGCTCCCGGACAGGCAATCAGCCCCAGCATTTT.

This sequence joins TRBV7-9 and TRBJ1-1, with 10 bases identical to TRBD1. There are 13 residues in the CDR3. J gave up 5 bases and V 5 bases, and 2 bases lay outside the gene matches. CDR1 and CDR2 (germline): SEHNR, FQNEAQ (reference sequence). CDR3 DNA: TGTGCCAGCAGCGACAGGGGGCTGACTGAAGCTTTCTTT. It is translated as CASSDRGLTEAFF. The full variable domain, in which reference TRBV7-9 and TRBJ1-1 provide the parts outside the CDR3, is DTGVSQNPRHKITKRGQNVTFRCDPISEHNRLYWYRQTLGQGPEFLTYFQNEAQLEKSRLLSDRFSAERPKGSFSTLEIQRTEQGDSAMYLCASSDRGLTEAFFGQGTRLTVV.

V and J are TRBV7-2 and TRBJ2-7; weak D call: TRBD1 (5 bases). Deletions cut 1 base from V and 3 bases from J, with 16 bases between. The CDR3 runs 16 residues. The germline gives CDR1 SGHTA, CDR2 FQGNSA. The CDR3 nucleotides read TGTGCCAGCAGCTTAGGGCCTCAGGGTAGACTCTACGAGCAGTACTTC. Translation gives CASSLGPQGRLYEQYF.

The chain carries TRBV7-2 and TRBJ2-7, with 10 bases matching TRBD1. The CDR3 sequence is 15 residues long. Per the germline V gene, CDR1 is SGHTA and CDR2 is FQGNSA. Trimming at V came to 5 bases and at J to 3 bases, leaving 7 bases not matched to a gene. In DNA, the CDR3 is TGTGCCAGCAGCCCACAGGGACAGGGGATCTACGAGCAGTACTTC. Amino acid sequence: CASSPQGQGIYEQYF.

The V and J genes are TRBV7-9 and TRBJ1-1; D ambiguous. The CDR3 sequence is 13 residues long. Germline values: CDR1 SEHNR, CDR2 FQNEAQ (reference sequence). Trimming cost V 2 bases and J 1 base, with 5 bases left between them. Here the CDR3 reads CASSLSQNTEAFF. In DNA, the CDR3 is TGTGCCAGCAGCTTAAGCCAGAACACTGAAGCTTTCTTT.

CDR3 DNA sequence: TGTGCCAGCAGTGGGACAGGGCCTTTTCACGAGCAGTACTTC. Its translation is CASSGTGPFHEQYF. The chain joins TRBV27 to TRBJ2-5, with 9 bases that match TRBD1. The J call may be wrong; the DNA end is better matched by TRBJ2-7. CDR1 is MNHEY, CDR2 SMNVEV, per germline (reference sequence). The CDR3 contains 14 residues.

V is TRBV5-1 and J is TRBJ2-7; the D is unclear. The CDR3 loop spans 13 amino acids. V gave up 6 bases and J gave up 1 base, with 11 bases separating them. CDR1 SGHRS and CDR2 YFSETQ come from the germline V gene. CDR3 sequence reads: CASKVRSSYEQYF. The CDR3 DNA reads TGCGCCAGCAAAGTGAGGAGTTCCTACGAGCAGTACTTC.